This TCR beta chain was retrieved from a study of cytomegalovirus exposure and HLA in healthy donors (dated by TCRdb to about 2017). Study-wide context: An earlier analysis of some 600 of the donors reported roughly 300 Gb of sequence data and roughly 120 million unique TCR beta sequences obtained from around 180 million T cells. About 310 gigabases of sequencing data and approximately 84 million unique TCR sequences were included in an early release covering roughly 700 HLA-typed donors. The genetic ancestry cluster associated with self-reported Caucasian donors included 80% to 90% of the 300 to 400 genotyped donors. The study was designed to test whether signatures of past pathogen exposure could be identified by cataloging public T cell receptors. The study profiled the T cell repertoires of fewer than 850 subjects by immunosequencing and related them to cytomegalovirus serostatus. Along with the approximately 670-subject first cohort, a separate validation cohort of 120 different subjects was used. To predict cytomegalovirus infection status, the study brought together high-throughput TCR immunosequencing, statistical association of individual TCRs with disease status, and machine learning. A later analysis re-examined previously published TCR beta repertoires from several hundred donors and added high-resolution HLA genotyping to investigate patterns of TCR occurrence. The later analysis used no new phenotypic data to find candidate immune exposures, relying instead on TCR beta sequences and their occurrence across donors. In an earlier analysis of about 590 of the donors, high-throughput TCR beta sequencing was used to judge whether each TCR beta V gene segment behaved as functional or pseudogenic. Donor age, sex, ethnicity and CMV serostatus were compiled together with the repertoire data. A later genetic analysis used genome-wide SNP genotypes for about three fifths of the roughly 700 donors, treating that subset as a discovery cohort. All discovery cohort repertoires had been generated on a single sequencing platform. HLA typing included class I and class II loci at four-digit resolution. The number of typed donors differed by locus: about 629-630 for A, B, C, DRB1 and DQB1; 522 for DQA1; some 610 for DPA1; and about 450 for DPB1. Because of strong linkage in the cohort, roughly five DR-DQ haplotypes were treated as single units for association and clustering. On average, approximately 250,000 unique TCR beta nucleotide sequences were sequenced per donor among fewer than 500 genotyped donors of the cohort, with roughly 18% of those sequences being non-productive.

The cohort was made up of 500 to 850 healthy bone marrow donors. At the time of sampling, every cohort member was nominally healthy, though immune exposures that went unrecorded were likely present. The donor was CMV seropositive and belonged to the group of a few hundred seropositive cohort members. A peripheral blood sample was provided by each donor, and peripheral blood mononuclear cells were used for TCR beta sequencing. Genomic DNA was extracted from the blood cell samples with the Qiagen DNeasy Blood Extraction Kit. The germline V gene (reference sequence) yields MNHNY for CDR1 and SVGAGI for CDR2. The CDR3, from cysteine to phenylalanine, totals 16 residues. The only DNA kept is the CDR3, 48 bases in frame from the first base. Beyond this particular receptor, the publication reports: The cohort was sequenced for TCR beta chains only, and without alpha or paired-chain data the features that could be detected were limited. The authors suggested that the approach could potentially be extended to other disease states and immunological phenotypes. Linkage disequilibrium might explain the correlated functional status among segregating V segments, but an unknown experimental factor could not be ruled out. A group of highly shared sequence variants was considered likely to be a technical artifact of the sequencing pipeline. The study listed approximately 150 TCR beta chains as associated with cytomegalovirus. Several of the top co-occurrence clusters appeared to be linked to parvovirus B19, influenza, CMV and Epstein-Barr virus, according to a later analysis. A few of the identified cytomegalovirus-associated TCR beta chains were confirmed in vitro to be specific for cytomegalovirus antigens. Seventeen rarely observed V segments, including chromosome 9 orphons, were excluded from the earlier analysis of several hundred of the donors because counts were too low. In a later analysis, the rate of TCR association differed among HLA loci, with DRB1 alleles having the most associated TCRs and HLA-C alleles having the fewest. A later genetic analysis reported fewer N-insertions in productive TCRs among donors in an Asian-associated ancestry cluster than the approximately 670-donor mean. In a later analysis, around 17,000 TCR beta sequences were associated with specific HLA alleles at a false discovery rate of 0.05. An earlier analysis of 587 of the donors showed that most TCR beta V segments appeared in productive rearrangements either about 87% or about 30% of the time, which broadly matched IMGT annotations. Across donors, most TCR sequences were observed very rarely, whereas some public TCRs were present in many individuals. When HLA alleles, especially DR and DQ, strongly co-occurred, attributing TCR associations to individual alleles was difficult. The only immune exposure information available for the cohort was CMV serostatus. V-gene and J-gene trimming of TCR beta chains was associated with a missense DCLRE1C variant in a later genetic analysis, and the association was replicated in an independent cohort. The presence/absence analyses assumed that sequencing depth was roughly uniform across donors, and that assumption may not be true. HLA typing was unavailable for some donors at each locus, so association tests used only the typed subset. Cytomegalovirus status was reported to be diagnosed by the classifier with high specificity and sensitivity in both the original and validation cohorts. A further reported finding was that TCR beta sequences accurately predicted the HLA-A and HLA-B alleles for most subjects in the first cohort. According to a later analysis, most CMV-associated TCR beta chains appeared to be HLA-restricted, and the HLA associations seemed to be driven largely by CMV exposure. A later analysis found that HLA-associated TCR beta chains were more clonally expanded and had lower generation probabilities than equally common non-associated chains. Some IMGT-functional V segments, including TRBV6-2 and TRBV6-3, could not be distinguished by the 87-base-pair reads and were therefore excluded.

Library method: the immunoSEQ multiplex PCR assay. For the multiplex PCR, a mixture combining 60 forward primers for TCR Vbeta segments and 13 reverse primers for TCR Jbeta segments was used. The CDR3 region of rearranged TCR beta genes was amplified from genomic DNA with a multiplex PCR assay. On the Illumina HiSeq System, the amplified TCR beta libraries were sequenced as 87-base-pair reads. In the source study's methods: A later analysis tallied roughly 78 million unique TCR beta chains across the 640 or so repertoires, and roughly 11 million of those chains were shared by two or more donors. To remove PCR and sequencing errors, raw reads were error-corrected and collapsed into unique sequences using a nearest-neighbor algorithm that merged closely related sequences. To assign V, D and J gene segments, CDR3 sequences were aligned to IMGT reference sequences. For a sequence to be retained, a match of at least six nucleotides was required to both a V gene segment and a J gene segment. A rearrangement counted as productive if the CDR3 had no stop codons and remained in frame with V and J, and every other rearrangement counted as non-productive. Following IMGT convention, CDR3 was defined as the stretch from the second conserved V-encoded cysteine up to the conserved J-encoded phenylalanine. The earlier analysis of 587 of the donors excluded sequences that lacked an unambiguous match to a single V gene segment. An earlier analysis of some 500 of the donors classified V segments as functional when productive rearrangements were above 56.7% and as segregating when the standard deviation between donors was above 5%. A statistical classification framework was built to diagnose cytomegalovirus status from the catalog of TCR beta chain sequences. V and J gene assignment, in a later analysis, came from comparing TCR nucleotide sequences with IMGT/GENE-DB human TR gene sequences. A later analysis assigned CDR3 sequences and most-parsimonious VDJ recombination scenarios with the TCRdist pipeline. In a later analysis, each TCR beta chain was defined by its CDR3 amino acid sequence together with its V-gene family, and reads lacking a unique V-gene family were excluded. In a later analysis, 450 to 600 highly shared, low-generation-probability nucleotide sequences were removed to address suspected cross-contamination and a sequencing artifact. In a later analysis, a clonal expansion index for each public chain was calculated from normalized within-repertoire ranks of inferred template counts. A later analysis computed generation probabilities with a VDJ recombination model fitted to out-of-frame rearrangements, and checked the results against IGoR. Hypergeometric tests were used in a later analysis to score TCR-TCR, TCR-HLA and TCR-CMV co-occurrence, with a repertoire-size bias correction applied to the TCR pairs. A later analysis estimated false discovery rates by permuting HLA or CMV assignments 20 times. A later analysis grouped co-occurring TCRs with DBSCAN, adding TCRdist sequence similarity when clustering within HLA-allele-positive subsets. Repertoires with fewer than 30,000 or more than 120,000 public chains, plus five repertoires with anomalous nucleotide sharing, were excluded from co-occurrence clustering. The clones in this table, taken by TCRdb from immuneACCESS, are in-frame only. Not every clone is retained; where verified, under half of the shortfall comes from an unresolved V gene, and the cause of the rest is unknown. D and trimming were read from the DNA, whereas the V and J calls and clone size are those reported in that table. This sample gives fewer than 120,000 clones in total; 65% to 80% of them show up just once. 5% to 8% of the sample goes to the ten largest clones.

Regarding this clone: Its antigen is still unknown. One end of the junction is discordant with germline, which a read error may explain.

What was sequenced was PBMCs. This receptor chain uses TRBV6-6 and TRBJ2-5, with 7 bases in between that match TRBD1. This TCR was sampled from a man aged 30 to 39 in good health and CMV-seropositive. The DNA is TGTGCCAGCAGTAAGGTGACAGGGTCCAACCAGGAGACCCAGTACTTC. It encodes CASSKVTGSNQETQYF.